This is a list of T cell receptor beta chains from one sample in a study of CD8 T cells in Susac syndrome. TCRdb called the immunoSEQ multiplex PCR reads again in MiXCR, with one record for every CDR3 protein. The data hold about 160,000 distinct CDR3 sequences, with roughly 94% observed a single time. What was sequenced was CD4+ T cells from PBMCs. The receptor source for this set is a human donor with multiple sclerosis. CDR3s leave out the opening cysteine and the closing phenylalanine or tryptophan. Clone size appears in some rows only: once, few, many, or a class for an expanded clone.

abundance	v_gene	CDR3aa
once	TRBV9	ASSRESGVDTQY
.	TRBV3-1	ASSSGQGIYGYT
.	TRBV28	ATRGSPYNEQF
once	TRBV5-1	ASSPRGGTGELF
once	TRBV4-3	ASSQDTLPQPANTIY
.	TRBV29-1	SVGAGSKEPQH
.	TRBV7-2	ASSLTHGTYNEQF
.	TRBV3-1	ASSLRGLREPTIY
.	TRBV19	ATTGQNQETQY
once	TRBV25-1	ASSYWGDPGELF
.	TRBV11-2	ASRRGQSSYEQY
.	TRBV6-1	ASWQGRVDTEAF
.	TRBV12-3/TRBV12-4	ASSLQGARAF
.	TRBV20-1	SAREDRGTGNTIY
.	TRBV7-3	ASRSSRTGELF
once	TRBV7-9	ASSSTGREYYGYT
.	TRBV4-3	ASSQELFVYNEQF
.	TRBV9	ASSVGPTLDTQY
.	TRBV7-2	ASSLAGMTDTQY
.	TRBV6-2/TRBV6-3	ASFGIMNTEAF
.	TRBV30	AWTRAGWELF
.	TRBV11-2	ASNGLAATTGELF
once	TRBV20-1	SAPGTAQTGELF
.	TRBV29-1	SAHGQGENIQY
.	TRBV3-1	ASSPHPGQNQETQY
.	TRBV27	ASSLRSAKNIQY
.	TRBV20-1	SARLSGSTDTQY
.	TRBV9	ASSEGTGYEETQY
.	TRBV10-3	AISESPAADTQY
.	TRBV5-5	ASRAPDRGSDTQY
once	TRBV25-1	ASSAIQGRPNTEAF
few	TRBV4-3	ASSQSGTGNQPQH
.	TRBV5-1	ASSLGDRAFSGNTIY
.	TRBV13	ASSSTRGLALDEQF
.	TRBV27	ASSLSSGREQY
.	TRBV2	ASTLLDTQY
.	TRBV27	ASKGLAGWDRGELF